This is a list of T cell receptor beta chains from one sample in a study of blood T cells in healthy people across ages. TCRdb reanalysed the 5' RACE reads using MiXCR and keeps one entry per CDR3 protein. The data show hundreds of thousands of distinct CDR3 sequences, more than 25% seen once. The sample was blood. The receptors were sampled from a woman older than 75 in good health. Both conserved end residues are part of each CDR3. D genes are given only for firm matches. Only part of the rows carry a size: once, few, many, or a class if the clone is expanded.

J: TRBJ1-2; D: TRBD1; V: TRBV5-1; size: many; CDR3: CASSLSFTGDYTF; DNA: TGCGCCAGCAGCCTATCTTTCACAGGGGACTACACCTTC
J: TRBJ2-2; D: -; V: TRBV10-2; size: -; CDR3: CASSAGVAGELFF; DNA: TGCGCCAGCAGTGCAGGGGTCGCCGGGGAGCTGTTTTTT
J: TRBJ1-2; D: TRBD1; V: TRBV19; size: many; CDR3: CASSARQGQRGYTF; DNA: TGTGCCAGTAGTGCACGACAGGGGCAGCGTGGCTACACCTTC
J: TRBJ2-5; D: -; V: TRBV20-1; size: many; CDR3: CSAGRARQETQYF; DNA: TGCAGTGCTGGAAGGGCGCGCCAAGAGACCCAGTACTTC
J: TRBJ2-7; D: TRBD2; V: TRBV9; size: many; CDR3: CASSVNSGGHYEQYF; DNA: TGTGCCAGCAGCGTAAATAGCGGGGGACACTACGAGCAGTACTTC
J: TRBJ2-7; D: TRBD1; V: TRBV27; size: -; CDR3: CASSLPGGLSYEQYF; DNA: TGTGCCAGCAGTTTACCAGGGGGCCTCTCCTACGAGCAGTACTTC
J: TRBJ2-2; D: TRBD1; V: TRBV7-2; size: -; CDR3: CASSPDRVPGELFF; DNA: TGTGCCAGCAGCCCAGACAGGGTGCCCGGGGAGCTGTTTTTT
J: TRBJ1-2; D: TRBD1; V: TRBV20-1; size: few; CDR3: CSARPSGQVNGYTF; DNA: TGCAGTGCTAGACCCTCCGGACAGGTCAATGGCTACACCTTC
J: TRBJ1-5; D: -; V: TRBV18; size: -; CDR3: CASPRSGAEQPQHF; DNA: TGTGCCAGCCCACGATCGGGGGCCGAGCAGCCCCAGCATTTT
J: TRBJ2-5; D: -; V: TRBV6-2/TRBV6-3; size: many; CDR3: CASGERETQYF; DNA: TGTGCCAGCGGGGAACGGGAGACCCAGTACTTC
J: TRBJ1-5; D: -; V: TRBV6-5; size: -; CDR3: CASSRDGFEPQHF; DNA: TGTGCCAGCAGTCGCGACGGGTTTGAGCCCCAGCATTTT
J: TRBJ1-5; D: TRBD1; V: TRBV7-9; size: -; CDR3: CASSLGRQGAGNQPQHF; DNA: TGTGCCAGCAGCTTAGGACGACAGGGGGCTGGCAATCAGCCCCAGCATTTT
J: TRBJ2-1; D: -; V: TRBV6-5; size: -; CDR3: CASSYLALDRAIVNEQFF; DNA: TGTGCCAGCAGTTACCTTGCCCTTGATAGGGCTATAGTAAATGAGCAGTTCTTC
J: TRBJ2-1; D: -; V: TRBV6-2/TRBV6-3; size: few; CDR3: CASSSNPPGTDNEQFF; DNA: TGTGCCAGCAGTTCGAATCCTCCCGGGACCGACAATGAGCAGTTCTTC
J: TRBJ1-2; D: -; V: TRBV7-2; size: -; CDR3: CASSCNPEGYGYTF; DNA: TGTGCCAGCAGCTGCAATCCCGAGGGCTATGGCTACACCTTC
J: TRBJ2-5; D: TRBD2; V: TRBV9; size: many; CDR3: CASSDYSGGETQYF; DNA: TGTGCCAGCAGTGACTATAGCGGGGGGGAGACCCAGTACTTC
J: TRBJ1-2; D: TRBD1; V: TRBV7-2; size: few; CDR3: CASSRGQGIGYTF; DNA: TGTGCCAGCAGCCGGGGACAGGGGATTGGCTACACCTTC
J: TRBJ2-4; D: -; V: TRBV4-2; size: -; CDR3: CASSQEYALAKNIQYF; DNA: TGTGCCAGCAGCCAAGAATACGCCCTAGCCAAAAACATTCAGTACTTC
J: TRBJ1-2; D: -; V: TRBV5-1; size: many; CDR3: CASSGDSGRLDYGYTF; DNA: TGCGCCAGCAGCGGGGATTCCGGGAGGCTAGACTATGGCTACACCTTC
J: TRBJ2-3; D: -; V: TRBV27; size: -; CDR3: CASRGGQTDTQYF; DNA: TGTGCCAGCAGAGGAGGACAGACAGATACGCAGTATTTT
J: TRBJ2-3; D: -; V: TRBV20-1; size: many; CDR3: CSASEGGTDTQYF; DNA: TGCAGTGCTAGCGAGGGAGGAACAGATACGCAGTATTTT
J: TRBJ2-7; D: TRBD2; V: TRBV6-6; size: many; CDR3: CASSTTSIYEQYF; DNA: TGTGCCAGCAGTACGACTAGCATTTACGAGCAGTACTTC
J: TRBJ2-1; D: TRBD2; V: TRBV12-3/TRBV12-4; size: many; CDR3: CASSPVAGVRNEQFF; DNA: TGTGCCAGCAGCCCAGTAGCGGGGGTCCGGAATGAGCAGTTCTTC
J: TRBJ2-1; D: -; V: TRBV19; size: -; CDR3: CASSIMTRGEQFF; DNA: TGTGCCAGTAGTATCATGACGAGGGGTGAGCAGTTCTTC